This TCR beta chain was found in a study of blood T cell repertoires in COVID-19 (dated by TCRdb to 2020 to 2022). In terms of the full investigation: Samples covering the acute and convalescent phases of COVID-19 were provided by collaborators in the United States, Italy and Spain. The material from the prospective study consisted of cDNA or gDNA derived from T cells, B-cell-depleted T cells, or PBMCs. Deeply sampled blood TCRbeta repertoires from subjects exposed to, actively infected with, or recovered from COVID-19 were included in the dataset. A freely available public database, intended as a resource for researchers studying the immune response to SARS-CoV-2, is where the repertoires were released. The samples were drawn from the first 160 participants of the ongoing ImmuneRACE study and from 1,254 subjects provided by 6 global collaborators. A de-identified subject ID, COVID-19 status, age in years and sex were almost always included in the sample metadata. Where HLA class I and class II types were available, the types were taken from metadata supplied by the sample provider, not from assay-based typing. Findings and caveats that apply to the study as a whole: How much clinical and demographic metadata was included differed by source and by participant, and the metadata was provided uncurated.

TCRbeta CDR3 regions were amplified from genomic DNA using the immunoSEQ Assay, a bias-controlled multiplex PCR. On the study's bioinformatics: Within the assay, amplification of reference gene primers was used to estimate how many nucleated cells each sample contained. Sequence reads were collapsed and filtered to measure the absolute abundance of every unique TCRbeta CDR3 rearrangement. Productive Simpson clonality was computed per sample as the square root of Simpson's diversity index over productive rearrangements. Not all clones reach the TCRdb copy of this immuneACCESS table, which keeps in-frame sequences only. Checked studies attribute under half of the gap to unresolved V genes and leave the rest unexplained. D and trimming were read from the DNA, whereas the V and J calls and clone size are those reported in that table. The sample table lists roughly 110,000 clones, roughly 84% of them with a count of one. The ten largest make up less than 5% of the sample.

For CDR1 and CDR2, the germline V gene lists SGDLS and YYNGEE. V is clipped by 0 bases and J by 4 bases, and the sequence between their germline boundaries is 11 bases long. The CDR3 starts with the cysteine, ends with the phenylalanine, and has 15 residues. Only CDR3 DNA is held: 45 bases, read in frame from base 1. Whole blood was collected in K2EDTA tubes by collaborating institutions according to the institutions' own protocols. For TCRbeta analysis, collaborator samples were shipped as frozen whole blood, as isolated PBMCs, or as DNA extracted from either sample type. A word on this clone: Its binding antigen is unknown. No much larger clonotype is one base removed from it; base qualities were not supplied.

The sequence is built from TRBV9 and TRBJ1-3; possibly the D gene is TRBD1, per 5 matching bases. The specimen sequenced was peripheral blood. This sequence was found in a human donor in a cohort sampled during active COVID-19. In nucleotides, the sequence is TGTGCCAGCAGCGTAGCTAAGGGGTCAGGAAACACCATATATTTT. This translates into CASSVAKGSGNTIYF.